The 19 T cell receptor beta chains in this list originate from one sample, sequenced in a study of human T cells and chemical hapten exposure. Specified time point: pre-sensitization, week 0. As to treatment: therapeutic diphenylcyclopropenone sensitization with weekly scalp DPC. In TCRdb, the RACE reads were re-called with MiXCR into one record per CDR3 protein. The sample holds some 330,000 distinct CDR3 sequences, approximately 5.8% seen once. The sample in question was whole blood, obtained in connection with sensitization to the hapten diphenylcyclopropenone (DPC). These receptors were obtained from a woman between 18 and 30 years old with alopecia areata. Some clones in this sample may be carry-over from other donors' samples.

This clonotype was counted many times. The chain is built from TRBV3-1 and TRBJ1-1, with 7 bases aligning to TRBD1. The CDR3 is 15 amino acids. Germline trimming cut 0 bases from V and 10 bases from J; bases unmatched to any gene: 11. CDR1 LGHDT and CDR2 YNNKEL come from the germline V gene (reference sequence). As DNA, the CDR3 is TGTGCCAGCAGCCAAGACCAGGGGGAACGGACGCGAGCTTTCTTT. Translating gives CASSQDQGERTRAFF.

This clonotype was seen at least ten times. The chain employs TRBV7-9 and TRBJ1-2; tentative D call: TRBD1 (5 bases). The CDR3 extends over 14 amino acids. Germline CDR1 reads SEHNR; CDR2 reads FQNEAQ (reference sequence). V was trimmed by 5 bases and J by 4 bases, leaving 14 bases between them. The CDR3 here is CASSPQDKIYGYTF. CDR3 DNA sequence: TGTGCCAGCAGCCCTCAGGACAAGATCTATGGCTACACCTTC.

This clonotype was counted only a few times. V usage is TRBV27 and J usage is TRBJ1-6, with a possible D match to TRBD1 (6 bases). V lost 5 bases to trimming and J lost 4 bases, with 12 bases between them. The CDR3 is made up of 15 amino acids. Germline loops: CDR1 MNHEY, CDR2 SMNVEV (reference sequence). In DNA form, the CDR3 reads TGTGCCAGCAGTCCACAGGGTTTTTATAATTCACCCCTCCACTTT. Translating it yields CASSPQGFYNSPLHF.

The table lists this clonotype with many counts. The chain has TRBV6-5 and TRBJ2-5; no clear D. CDR1 is MNHEY, CDR2 SVGAGI, per germline. This CDR3 is 15 amino acids long. Trimming took off 2 bases at V and 1 base at J, with 11 bases between the two ends. The chain's CDR3 is CASSYDVAVQETQYF. The CDR3 coding sequence is TGTGCCAGCAGTTACGACGTGGCAGTCCAAGAGACCCAGTACTTC.

In its sample, this clonotype was seen many times. The gene calls are TRBV4-2 and TRBJ2-3, with D perhaps matching TRBD1 or TRBD2 (5 bases each). Germline values: CDR1 LGHNA, CDR2 YNFKEQ. The CDR3 has 17 amino acids. V was cut by 0 bases and J by 1 base, with 14 bases left in between. CDR3 in DNA: TGTGCCAGCAGCCAAGATCAGGGTAGCGCGGGCACAGATACGCAGTATTTT. Translating gives CASSQDQGSAGTDTQYF.

This clonotype was seen ten or more times. The V call is TRBV12-3 or TRBV12-4, the J call TRBJ1-2; 9 positions match TRBD1. The CDR3 consists of 15 residues. The V and J ends lost 6 bases and 2 bases, in that order; junction bases with no gene match: 7. CDR3 region: CASSQPGQGNYGYTF. CDR3 nucleotide sequence: TGTGCCAGCAGCCAACCCGGACAGGGGAACTATGGCTACACCTTC.

This sequence joins TRBV25-1 and TRBJ1-2, with a tentative D call TRBD1 (5 bases). Looked up from germline, CDR1 is MGHDK and CDR2 is SYGVNS. V was shortened by 4 bases and J by 6 bases, with 9 bases between the two germline ends. The CDR3 consists of 12 residues. The CDR3 is CASSVGTNGYTF. In nucleotides, the CDR3 is TGTGCCAGCAGTGTAGGGACCAATGGCTACACCTTC.

This clonotype was recorded at least ten times. This chain uses TRBV18 with TRBJ1-5; the D is unclear. Germline assignment: CDR1 KGHSH and CDR2 LQKENI. Trimming stripped 1 base from V and 0 bases from J, with 13 bases between. The length of the CDR3 is 17 residues. As DNA, the CDR3 is TGTGCCAGCTCACCACAGCAAGGGATTAATAGCAATCAGCCCCAGCATTTT. Residues: CASSPQQGINSNQPQHF.

In this sample, this clonotype turned up many times. This chain connects TRBV7-9 to TRBJ1-5, with no clear D. Germline V CDR1 and CDR2: SEHNR, FQNEAQ (reference sequence). The CDR3 spans 15 residues. Trimming removed 5 bases from V and 8 bases from J, with 19 bases in between. CDR3 loop: CASSPPGYLEEPQHF. In DNA form, the CDR3 reads TGTGCCAGCAGCCCTCCTGGTTATCTGGAGGAGCCCCAGCATTTT.

The chain combines TRBV4-3 with TRBJ2-1, with D perhaps matching TRBD1 or TRBD2 (5 bases each). Germline lookup yields CDR1 LGHNA and CDR2 YSLEER. The CDR3 has 14 residues. Deletions cut 3 bases from V and 4 bases from J, with 10 bases between. This CDR3 reads CASSQVGGYNEQFF. As DNA, the CDR3 is TGCGCCAGCAGCCAGGTTGGGGGTTACAATGAGCAGTTCTTC.

The genes are TRBV4-2 and TRBJ2-1; D not certain. The CDR3 spans 17 residues. Deletions cut 4 bases from V and 0 bases from J, with 16 bases between. Germline V gene sequence: CDR1 LGHNA, CDR2 YNFKEQ. CDR3 loop: CASSLNPLVSSYNEQFF. In nucleotides, the CDR3 is TGTGCCAGCAGCCTAAATCCTCTAGTGAGCTCCTACAATGAGCAGTTCTTC.

The chain employs TRBV20-1 and TRBJ2-7; a possible D gene is TRBD2 (7 bases). The ends were cut back, 1 base at V and 1 base at J, with 11 bases in the middle. This CDR3 region has 14 residues. Germline V gives CDR1 DFQATT, CDR2 SNEGSKA (reference sequence). Here the CDR3 reads CSARVEGGSYEQYF. In DNA form, the CDR3 reads TGCAGTGCTAGAGTTGAGGGGGGGTCCTACGAGCAGTACTTC.

In its sample, this clonotype was seen many times. The rearrangement links TRBV5-6 to TRBJ2-3, with D unclear. The CDR3 runs 14 residues. The ends were cut back, 0 bases at V and 9 bases at J, with 14 bases in the middle. CDR1 and CDR2 from the germline V gene are SGHDT and YYEEEE. For the CDR3, the DNA is TGTGCCAGCAGCTTGGTTGGGGTGCCGGAAACGCAGTATTTT. This gives the protein CASSLVGVPETQYF.

This clonotype was seen a handful of times. V and J are TRBV6-2 or TRBV6-3 and TRBJ2-7, with D unresolved. CDR3 length equals 12 residues. Looked up from germline, CDR1 is MNHEY and CDR2 is SVGEGT. Trimming removed 6 bases from V and 3 bases from J, with 9 bases in between. The CDR3 here is CASRRAIYEQYF. In nucleotides, the CDR3 is TGTGCCAGCAGGAGAGCCATCTACGAGCAGTACTTC.

This clonotype was observed at least ten times. The chain combines TRBV3-1 with TRBJ2-7; D is ambiguous. Germline V gives CDR1 LGHDT, CDR2 YNNKEL (reference sequence). The CDR3 has 11 residues. V gave up 0 bases and J gave up 7 bases, with 4 bases separating them. CDR3 protein: CASSQEREQYF. CDR3 DNA: TGTGCCAGCAGCCAAGAGAGGGAGCAGTACTTC.

At least ten counts were recorded for this clonotype. The gene calls are TRBV11-3 and TRBJ2-1; the D gene could be TRBD1 or TRBD2 (6 bases each). V dropped 5 bases and J dropped 4 bases, with 12 bases sitting between them. This CDR3 spans 14 amino acids. Germline CDR1 reads SGHNT; CDR2 reads YENEEA. In DNA, the CDR3 is TGTGCCAGCAGCGGGGGGCGGTCTTACAATGAGCAGTTCTTC. Residues: CASSGGRSYNEQFF.

In its sample, this clonotype was seen many times. J is TRBJ1-5 and V is TRBV7-2; TRBD1 aligns across 8 bases. The CDR3 is 15 amino acids. Trimming at V came to 5 bases and at J to 3 bases, leaving 6 bases not matched to a gene. CDR1 SGHTA and CDR2 FQGNSA come from the germline V gene. The CDR3, as DNA: TGTGCCAGCAGCGGTGGGACAGGAACCAATCAGCCCCAGCATTTT. As protein: CASSGGTGTNQPQHF.

The gene calls are TRBV4-1 and TRBJ2-4; D unresolved. V was trimmed by 1 base and J by 5 bases, leaving 12 bases between them. The length of the CDR3 is 15 residues. The germline V gene encodes CDR1 MGHRA and CDR2 YSYEKL. CDR3 residues: CASSQVGRSENIQYF. The CDR3 DNA reads TGCGCCAGCAGCCAAGTGGGTCGTTCAGAAAACATTCAGTACTTC.

This clonotype was observed a few times. The chain combines TRBV20-1 with TRBJ1-2; D remains ambiguous. V lost 4 bases and J 1 base, leaving 7 bases between the germline ends. The CDR3 has 12 residues. Germline V gene sequence: CDR1 DFQATT, CDR2 SNEGSKA (reference sequence). This CDR3 is CSATELNYGYTF. CDR3 nucleotide sequence: TGCAGTGCTACCGAACTTAACTATGGCTACACCTTC.